Below, 7 T cell receptor beta chains from the same sample are listed, as sequenced in a study of CD8+ T cells in alopecia areata. Extracted RNA was reverse transcribed into cDNA, the sequencing template. Sequencing used immunoSEQ multiplex PCR; TCRdb keeps in-frame clones, though not all of them. The data hold around 34,000 clones, with roughly half observed a single time. Sequencing input: NKG2D-high CD8+ T cells sorted from blood. The receptors stem from a human donor with alopecia areata.

The chain joins TRBV2 to TRBJ2-7; the D gene is possibly TRBD1 (6 bases). This CDR3 has 15 residues. Germline values: CDR1 SNHLY, CDR2 FYNNEI. V was trimmed by 2 bases and J by 4 bases, leaving 15 bases between them. CDR3 in amino acids: CASSERRTASYEQYF. The CDR3 coding sequence is TGTGCCAGCAGTGAACGGCGGACAGCCTCTTACGAGCAGTACTTC.

The table lists this clone with a few counts. This sequence joins TRBV6-5 and TRBJ1-1; no reliable D call. With 2 bases removed from V and 4 bases from J, the gap between germline ends came to 8 bases. This CDR3 contains 13 residues. Per the germline V gene, CDR1 is MNHEY and CDR2 is SVGAGI. CDR3 loop: CASSYRLSTEAFF. The CDR3 bases are TGTGCCAGCAGTTACAGGCTAAGCACTGAAGCTTTCTTT.

V gene TRBV9 combines with J gene TRBJ1-5; 7 bases fit TRBD1. Germline V lookup: CDR1 SGDLS, CDR2 YYNGEE. The CDR3 loop spans 15 amino acids. V lost 0 bases and J lost 3; bases outside the gene matches: 3. CDR3 region: CASSVGGGLNQPQHF. CDR3 DNA: TGTGCCAGCAGCGTAGGAGGGGGCCTCAATCAGCCCCAGCATTTT. Supplemented by reference TRBV9 and TRBJ1-5, the full variable domain reads DSGVTQTPKHLITATGQRVTLRCSPRSGDLSVYWYQQSLDQGLQFLIQYYNGEERAKGNILERFSAQQFPDLHSELNLSSLELGDSALYFCASSVGGGLNQPQHFGDGTRLSIL.

This clone came up once. The V and J genes are TRBV7-8 and TRBJ2-3, with D maybe TRBD2 (5 bases). Germline CDR1 and CDR2: SGHVS and FQNEAQ. The CDR3 totals 13 residues. The V gene lost 4 bases and the J gene lost 14 bases, with 19 bases spanning the gap. The CDR3 is CASSSLAGGVGYF. The DNA for the CDR3 is TGTGCCAGCAGCTCCCTAGCCGGTGGGGTCGGGTATTTT.

This clone appeared once. The V and J genes are TRBV2 and TRBJ1-1; D not resolved. The V and J ends lost 5 bases and 1 base respectively, with 2 bases between them. Germline assignment: CDR1 SNHLY and CDR2 FYNNEI. The CDR3 length is 11 residues. In nucleotides, the CDR3 is TGTGCCAGCAGTTCGAACACTGAAGCTTTCTTT. It translates to CASSSNTEAFF.

This clone was seen a few times. The rearrangement uses TRBV9 and TRBJ2-3; D not certain. Looked up from germline, CDR1 is SGDLS and CDR2 is YYNGEE. This CDR3 has 19 amino acids. Trimming left V 1 base short and J 6 bases short, with 27 bases between. DNA of the CDR3: TGTGCCAGCAGCGTACCCTCTCTGCCGGACCCCCAACTCATCGATACGCAGTATTTT. As protein: CASSVPSLPDPQLIDTQYF.

V and J are TRBV28 and TRBJ2-1, with 7 bases fitting TRBD2. This CDR3 region has 15 residues. Germline loops: CDR1 MDHEN, CDR2 SYDVKM. J was trimmed by 7 bases and V by 6 bases; bases with no gene match: 12. The CDR3 sequence: CASSPWGGGGNEQFF. The CDR3 DNA reads TGTGCCAGCAGCCCCTGGGGCGGGGGAGGTAATGAGCAGTTCTTC.